This T cell receptor (beta chain) originates from a study of blood T cell repertoires in COVID-19. Looking at the study overall: The samples span acute and convalescent COVID-19 from the United States, Italy and Spain. PBMCs, B-cell-depleted T cells, or T cells were the source of the cDNA or gDNA that made up the material.

V dropped 5 bases and J dropped 0 bases, with 5 bases sitting between them. The germline CDR1 and CDR2 sequences are KGHSH and LQKENI. The CDR3 contains 13 residues. In the original analysis: Reference gene primer amplification gave nucleated cell count estimates. Clones were sequenced by immunoSEQ multiplex PCR, and TCRdb holds only the in-frame ones, with some missing. The DNA gave D and trimming, while V, J and clone size come from that table. Here the sample spans just over 200,000 clones, approximately 84% being singletons. The source material was peripheral blood. This rearrangement joins TRBV18 to TRBJ1-3; D not certain. The sequence came from a man older than 75 with acute or convalescent COVID-19. As DNA, the CDR3 is TGTGCCAGCTCAGAGAGCTCTGGAAACACCATATATTTT. Translation: CASSESSGNTIYF.